This T cell receptor beta chain was recovered during a study of monozygotic twins with inflammatory bowel disease (dated by TCRdb to about 2019). Some background on the complete study: A total of roughly 28 monozygotic twin pairs were included in the full study, comprising nine German pairs (four IBD-concordant, five IBD-discordant) and 19 IBD-discordant Danish pairs. The search for disease-associated traits relied mainly on comparing, within discordant pairs, IBD patients with their genetically identical healthy co-twins. Each individual had, on average, about 151 000 unique TCRalpha sequences and 181 000 unique TCRbeta sequences available for analysis. The full study reports these points: The analysis was unable to tell apart different T cell subtypes. Fewer clonotypes were shared with other individuals by IBD patients than by healthy twins, most markedly in patients showing signs of disease activity. Concordant and discordant twins showed no difference in repertoire similarity, possibly because of limited statistical power. Measured by the inverse Simpson index, TCRbeta repertoire diversity was lower in IBD patients than in their healthy co-twins. Differing immunosuppressive treatments among patients may have added background noise and inter-individual variability to the repertoires. The results gave no support for a single strong signal or clonotype linked to IBD.

The CDR3 contains 12 residues, cysteine and phenylalanine counted. No coding sequence is recorded. The germline V gene sets CDR1 to SGHRS and CDR2 to YFSETQ. Libraries came from 5' RACE. Each TCR library was prepared from around 3.5 ug of total RNA. cDNA was synthesized with SMARTScribe reverse transcriptase in eight separate reactions per sample. During cDNA synthesis, template switching introduced unique molecular identifiers that contained a 6-nucleotide sample barcode. TCRalpha and TCRbeta cDNA was amplified in two nested PCRs of about 17 and 10 cycles, and bead purification was carried out after each PCR. Before amplification, the cDNA was treated with uracil DNA-glycosylase and purified using the QIAquick PCR purification kit. The second PCR was the step at which Illumina TruSeq-compatible adapters and sample-specific barcodes were added. TapeStation and Qubit were used to check library quality and concentration, and roughly 4.9 ng of each library was pooled. Sequencing of the pooled libraries was done on an Illumina HiSeq2500 single-index Rapid Run using custom sequencing primers and 2 x 100 bp reads. Turning to the authors' computational methods: PCR and sequencing errors were corrected by UMI-based consensus assembly using MiGEC version 1.2.6. V(D)J alignment, clonotype assembly and CDR3 extraction were performed with MiXCR version 2.1.1. Normalisation of gene usage, clonotype sharing and MAIT/NKT TCR abundance was achieved by analysing the top 1000, 10 000 and 20 000 clonotypes per sample. After downsampling to 27 000 UMIs, diversity was calculated as the inverse Simpson index using the vegan R package. Statistical testing used paired Mann-Whitney U tests on the discordant twin pairs and applied Benjamini-Hochberg correction for multiple testing. TCRdb reprocessed the reads; each CDR3 protein sequence makes one entry, and DNA is unavailable. TCRdb's processing, not the study's, gives the V and J calls here. For this sample, the table gives 300,000 to 400,000 distinct CDR3 sequences. About 2.5% of the sample is held by the ten biggest clonotypes.

An approximately 2.5 ml peripheral blood sample was drawn into PAXgene tubes per donor and stored at -80°C. Without any T cell sorting, total RNA was extracted from whole blood using the PAXgene blood miRNA kit on an automated QIAcube. Deep TCRalpha and TCRbeta repertoire profiling with unique molecular barcoding was performed on peripheral blood of monozygotic twin pairs concordant or discordant for inflammatory bowel disease. For every twin pair, smoking habits were documented, and each individual was categorised as a current, former or never smoker. Note on this clonotype: This receptor's antigen is unknown.

The sample was blood. The clonotype comes from a human donor with ulcerative colitis or Crohn's disease, or a healthy co-twin of an affected twin (not recorded which). The V gene is TRBV5-1 and the J gene is TRBJ2-2. CDR3 loop: CASSFETGELFF.